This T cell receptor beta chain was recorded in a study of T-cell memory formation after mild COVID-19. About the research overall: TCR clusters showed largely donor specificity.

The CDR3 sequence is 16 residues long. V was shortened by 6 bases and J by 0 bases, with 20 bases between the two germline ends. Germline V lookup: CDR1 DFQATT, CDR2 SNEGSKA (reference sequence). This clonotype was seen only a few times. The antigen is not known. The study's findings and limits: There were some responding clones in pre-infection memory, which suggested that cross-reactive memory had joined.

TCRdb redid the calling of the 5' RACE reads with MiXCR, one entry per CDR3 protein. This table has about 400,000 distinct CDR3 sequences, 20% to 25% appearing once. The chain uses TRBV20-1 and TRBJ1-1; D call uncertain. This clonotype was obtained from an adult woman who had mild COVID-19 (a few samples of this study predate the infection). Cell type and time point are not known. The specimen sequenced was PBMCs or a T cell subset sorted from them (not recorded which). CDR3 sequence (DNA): TGCAGTGCCCCGGGGAGGAGGACCTCCCTGAACACTGAAGCTTTCTTT. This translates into CSAPGRRTSLNTEAFF.